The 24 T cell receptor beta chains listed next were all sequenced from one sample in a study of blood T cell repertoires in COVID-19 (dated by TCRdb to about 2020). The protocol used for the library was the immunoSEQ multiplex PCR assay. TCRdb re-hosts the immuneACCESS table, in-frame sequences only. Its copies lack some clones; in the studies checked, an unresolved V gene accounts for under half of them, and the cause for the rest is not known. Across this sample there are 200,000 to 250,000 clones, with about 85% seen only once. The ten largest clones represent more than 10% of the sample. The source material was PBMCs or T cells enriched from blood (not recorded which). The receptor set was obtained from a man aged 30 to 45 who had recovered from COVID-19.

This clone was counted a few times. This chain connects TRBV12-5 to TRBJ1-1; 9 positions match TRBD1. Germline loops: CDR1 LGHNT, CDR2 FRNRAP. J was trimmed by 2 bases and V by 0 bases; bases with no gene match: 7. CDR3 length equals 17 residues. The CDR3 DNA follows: TGTGCTAGTGGTTTGGTCCGGGACAGGGCGGTAAACACTGAAGCTTTCTTT. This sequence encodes CASGLVRDRAVNTEAFF.

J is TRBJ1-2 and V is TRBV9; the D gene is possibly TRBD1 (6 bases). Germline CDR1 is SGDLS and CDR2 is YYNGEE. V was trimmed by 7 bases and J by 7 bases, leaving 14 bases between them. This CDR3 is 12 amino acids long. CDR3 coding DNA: TGTGCCAGCGGGGGGGGCAGGGCTGGCTACACCTTC. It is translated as CASGGGRAGYTF.

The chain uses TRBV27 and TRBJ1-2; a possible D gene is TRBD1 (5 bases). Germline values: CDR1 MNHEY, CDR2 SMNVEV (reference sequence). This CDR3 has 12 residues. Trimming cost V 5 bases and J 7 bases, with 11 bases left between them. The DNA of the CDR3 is TGTGCCAGCAGTCAAAGGGGTCGTGGCTACACCTTC. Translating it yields CASSQRGRGYTF.

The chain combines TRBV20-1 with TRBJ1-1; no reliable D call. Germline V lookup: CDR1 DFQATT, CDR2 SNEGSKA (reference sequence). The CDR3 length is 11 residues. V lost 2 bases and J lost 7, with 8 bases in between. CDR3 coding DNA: TGCAGTGCTAGAACGCCAGGTGAAGCTTTCTTT. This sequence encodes CSARTPGEAFF.

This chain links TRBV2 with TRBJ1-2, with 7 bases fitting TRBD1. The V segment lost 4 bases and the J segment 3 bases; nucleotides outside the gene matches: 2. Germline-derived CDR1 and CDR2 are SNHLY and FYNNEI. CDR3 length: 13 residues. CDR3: CASSVQGYYGYTF. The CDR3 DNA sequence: TGTGCCAGCAGTGTACAGGGGTACTATGGCTACACCTTC.

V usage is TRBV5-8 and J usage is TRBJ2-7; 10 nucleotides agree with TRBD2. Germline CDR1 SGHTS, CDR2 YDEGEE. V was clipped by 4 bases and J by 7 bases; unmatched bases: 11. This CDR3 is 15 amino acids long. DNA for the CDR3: TGTGCCAGCAGCGATAGCGGGAGGCCCTACCGGGAGCAGTACTTC. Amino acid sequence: CASSDSGRPYREQYF.

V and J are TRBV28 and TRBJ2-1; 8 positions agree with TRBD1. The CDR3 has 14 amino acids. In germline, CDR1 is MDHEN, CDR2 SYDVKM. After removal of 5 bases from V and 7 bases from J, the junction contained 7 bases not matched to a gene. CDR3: CASSPGQVKNEQFF. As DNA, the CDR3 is TGTGCCAGCAGTCCGGGACAGGTTAAAAATGAGCAGTTCTTC.

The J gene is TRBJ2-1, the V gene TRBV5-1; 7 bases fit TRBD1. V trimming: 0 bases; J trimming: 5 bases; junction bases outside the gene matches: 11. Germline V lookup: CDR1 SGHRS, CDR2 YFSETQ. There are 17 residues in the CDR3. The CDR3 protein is CASSLGPGGTANNEQFF. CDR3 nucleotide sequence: TGCGCCAGCAGCTTGGGGCCGGGTGGGACAGCTAACAATGAGCAGTTCTTC.

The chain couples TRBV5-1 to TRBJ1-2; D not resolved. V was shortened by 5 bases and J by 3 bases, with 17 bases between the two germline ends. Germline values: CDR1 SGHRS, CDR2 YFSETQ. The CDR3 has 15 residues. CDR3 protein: CASRAAGTSYYGYTF. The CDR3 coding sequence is TGCGCCAGCAGAGCGGCGGGTACCTCCTACTATGGCTACACCTTC.

The CDR3 region has the DNA TGCGCCAGCAGCCAAGTATCAGAGGGGGCGGAATCCTACTACTATGGCTACACCTTC. It encodes CASSQVSEGAESYYYGYTF. The V and J genes are TRBV4-1 and TRBJ1-2; TRBD1 agrees at 7 bases. The V gene's germline CDR1 is MGHRA and CDR2 YSYEKL. V lost 1 base to trimming and J lost 3 bases; unmatched junction nucleotides: 17. The CDR3 is 19 amino acids.

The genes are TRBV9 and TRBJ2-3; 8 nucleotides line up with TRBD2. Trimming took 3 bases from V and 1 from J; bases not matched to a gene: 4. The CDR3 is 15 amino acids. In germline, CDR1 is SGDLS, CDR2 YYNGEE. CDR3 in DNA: TGTGCCAGCAGCGCGGGAGGGATGGGCACAGATACGCAGTATTTT. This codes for CASSAGGMGTDTQYF. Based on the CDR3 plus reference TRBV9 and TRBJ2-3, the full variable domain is DSGVTQTPKHLITATGQRVTLRCSPRSGDLSVYWYQQSLDQGLQFLIQYYNGEERAKGNILERFSAQQFPDLHSELNLSSLELGDSALYFCASSAGGMGTDTQYFGPGTRLTVL.

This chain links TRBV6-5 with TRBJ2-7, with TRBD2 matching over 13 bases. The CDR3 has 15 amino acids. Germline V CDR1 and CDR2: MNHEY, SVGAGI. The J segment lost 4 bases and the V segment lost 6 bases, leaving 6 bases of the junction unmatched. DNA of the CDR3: TGTGCCAGCAGGGAGTGGACTAGCGGGAGATACGAGCAGTACTTC. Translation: CASREWTSGRYEQYF.

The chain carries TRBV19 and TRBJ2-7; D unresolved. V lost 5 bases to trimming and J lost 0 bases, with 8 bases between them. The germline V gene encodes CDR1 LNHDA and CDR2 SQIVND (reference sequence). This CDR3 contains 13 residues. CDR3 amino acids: CASSEENSYEQYF. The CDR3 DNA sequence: TGTGCCAGTAGTGAGGAGAACTCCTACGAGCAGTACTTC.

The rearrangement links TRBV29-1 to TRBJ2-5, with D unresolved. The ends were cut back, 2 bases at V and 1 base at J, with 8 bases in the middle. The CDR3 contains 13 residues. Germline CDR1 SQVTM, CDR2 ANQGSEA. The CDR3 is CSVEYTAQETQYF. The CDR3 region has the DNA TGCAGCGTTGAATATACAGCCCAAGAGACCCAGTACTTC.

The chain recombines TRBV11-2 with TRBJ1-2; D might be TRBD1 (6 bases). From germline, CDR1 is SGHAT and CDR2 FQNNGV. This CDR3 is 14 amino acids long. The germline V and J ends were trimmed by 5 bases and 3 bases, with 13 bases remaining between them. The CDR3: CASSDTRGYYGYTF. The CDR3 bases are TGTGCCAGCAGCGATACTAGGGGGTACTATGGCTACACCTTC.

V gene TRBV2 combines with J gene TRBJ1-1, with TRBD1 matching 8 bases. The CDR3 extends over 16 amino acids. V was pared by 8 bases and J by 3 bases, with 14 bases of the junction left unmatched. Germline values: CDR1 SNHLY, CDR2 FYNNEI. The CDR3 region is CASLGQGEIEYTEAFF. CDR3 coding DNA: TGTGCCAGCCTAGGACAGGGTGAGATAGAATACACTGAAGCTTTCTTT. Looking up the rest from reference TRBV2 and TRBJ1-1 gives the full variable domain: EPEVTQTPSHQVTQMGQEVILRCVPISNHLYFYWYRQILGQKVEFLVSFYNNEISEKSEIFDDQFSVERPDGSNFTLKIRSTKLEDSAMYFCASLGQGEIEYTEAFFGQGTRLTVV.

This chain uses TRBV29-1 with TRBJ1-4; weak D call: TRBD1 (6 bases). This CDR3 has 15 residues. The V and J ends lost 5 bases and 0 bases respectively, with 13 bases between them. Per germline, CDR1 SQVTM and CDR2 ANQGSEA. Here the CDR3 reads CSVRAGAATNEKLFF. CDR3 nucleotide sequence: TGCAGCGTTCGCGCAGGGGCTGCAACTAATGAAAAACTGTTTTTT.

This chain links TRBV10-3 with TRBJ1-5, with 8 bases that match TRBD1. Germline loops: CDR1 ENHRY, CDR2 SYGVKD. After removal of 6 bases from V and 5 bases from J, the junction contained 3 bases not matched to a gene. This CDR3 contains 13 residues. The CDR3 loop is CAIRDRGDQPQHF. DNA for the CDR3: TGTGCCATCAGAGACAGGGGAGATCAGCCCCAGCATTTT.

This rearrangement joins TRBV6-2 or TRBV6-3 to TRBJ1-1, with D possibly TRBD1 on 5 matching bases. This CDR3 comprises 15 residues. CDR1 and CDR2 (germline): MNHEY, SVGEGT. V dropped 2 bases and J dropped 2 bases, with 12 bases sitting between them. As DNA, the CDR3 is TGTGCCAGCAGTTACGATGCAGGGCTCAACACTGAAGCTTTCTTT. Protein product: CASSYDAGLNTEAFF.

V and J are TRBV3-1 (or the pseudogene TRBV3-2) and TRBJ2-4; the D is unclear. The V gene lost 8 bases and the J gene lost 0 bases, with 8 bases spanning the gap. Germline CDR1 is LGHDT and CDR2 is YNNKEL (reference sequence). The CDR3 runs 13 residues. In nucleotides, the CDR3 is TGTGCCAGCCTTGGAGTAGCCAAAAACATTCAGTACTTC. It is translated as CASLGVAKNIQYF.

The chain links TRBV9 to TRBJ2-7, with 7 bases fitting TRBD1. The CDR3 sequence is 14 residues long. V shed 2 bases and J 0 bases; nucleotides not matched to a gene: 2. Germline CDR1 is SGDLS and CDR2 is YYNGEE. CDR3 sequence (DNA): TGTGCCAGCAGCGTGGGACAGAGCTCCTACGAGCAGTACTTC. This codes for CASSVGQSSYEQYF.

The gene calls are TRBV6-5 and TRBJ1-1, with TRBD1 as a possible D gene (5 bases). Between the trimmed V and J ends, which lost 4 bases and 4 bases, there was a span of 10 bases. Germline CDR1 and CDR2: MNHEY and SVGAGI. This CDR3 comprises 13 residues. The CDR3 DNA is TGTGCCAGCAGTTGGGGAGGGACCACTGAAGCTTTCTTT. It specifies CASSWGGTTEAFF.

CDR3 region: CASSLAGTGELFF. The CDR3 DNA reads as TGTGCCAGCAGTCTGGCGGGCACCGGGGAGCTGTTTTTT. The chain uses TRBV2 and TRBJ2-2, with D possibly matching TRBD2 (5 bases). The CDR3 length is 13 residues. Germline V gene lookup returns CDR1 SNHLY and CDR2 FYNNEI. The germline V and J ends were trimmed by 5 bases and 4 bases, with 8 bases remaining between them.

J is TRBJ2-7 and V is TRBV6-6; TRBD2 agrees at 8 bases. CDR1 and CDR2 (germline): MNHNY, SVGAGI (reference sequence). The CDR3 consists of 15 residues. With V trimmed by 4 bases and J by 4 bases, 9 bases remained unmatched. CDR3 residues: CASSSPGLGRYEQYF. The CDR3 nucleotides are TGTGCCAGCAGTTCCCCGGGACTAGGACGGTACGAGCAGTACTTC.